This TCR beta chain was captured by sequencing in a study of graft-versus-host responses after intestinal transplantation. Turning to the study itself: Induction using anti-thymocyte globulin, followed by tacrolimus and steroids for roughly 3 years, was given to all recipients.

Germline V CDR1 and CDR2: SEHNR, FQNEAQ (reference sequence). Trimming shortened V by 4 bases and J by 1 base, and 8 bases separated the two germline ends. The CDR3 extends over 13 amino acids. The study's findings and limits: Individuals who had graft-donor T cell macrochimerism had allografts that showed high graft-versus-host to host-versus-graft clonal ratios.

Sequencing used immunoSEQ multiplex PCR; TCRdb keeps in-frame clones, though not all of them. This table holds about 98,000 clones, roughly 83% found once. With respect to this clone: Antigen unknown.

The TCR was taken from a human patient who received an intestinal transplant, so some T cells may come from the graft donor. The sample here was PBMCs, taken 255 days after intestinal transplant. This sequence joins TRBV7-9 and TRBJ2-7; a possible D gene is TRBD2 (5 bases). This CDR3 is CASSSTSSYEQYF. DNA of the CDR3: TGTGCCAGCAGCTCTACTAGTTCCTACGAGCAGTACTTC.